These 18 T cell receptor beta chains share one sample of origin, sequenced in a study of blood T cell repertoires in COVID-19 (TCRdb year 2020). Library creation used the immunoSEQ multiplex PCR assay. Drawn from immuneACCESS, this table holds only the in-frame rearrangements with V and J called that TCRdb kept. Clones are partly lost; checked studies trace under half to an unresolved V gene and leave the rest unexplained. This sample holds roughly 400,000 clones; around nine tenths were observed only once. The top ten constitute approximately 1.5% of the sample. Sequencing input: PBMCs or T cells enriched from blood (not recorded which). All receptors derive from a woman in her late teens or twenties who had been exposed to COVID-19.

This rearrangement joins TRBV9 to TRBJ2-1; 10 bases agree with TRBD2. The length of the CDR3 is 15 residues. After removal of 6 bases from V and 4 bases from J, the junction contained 7 bases not matched to a gene. Germline V CDR1 and CDR2: SGDLS, YYNGEE. CDR3 sequence (DNA): TGTGCCAGCACGTCTAGCGGGGGCCCGTACAATGAGCAGTTCTTC. Encoded protein: CASTSSGGPYNEQFF. The full variable domain, with the rest looked up from reference TRBV9 and TRBJ2-1, is DSGVTQTPKHLITATGQRVTLRCSPRSGDLSVYWYQQSLDQGLQFLIQYYNGEERAKGNILERFSAQQFPDLHSELNLSSLELGDSALYFCASTSSGGPYNEQFFGPGTRLTVL.

This chain connects TRBV6-5 to TRBJ2-7; possibly TRBD2 for D (6 bases). The CDR3 has 14 amino acids. Trimming removed 1 base from V and 0 bases from J, with 7 bases in between. CDR1 and CDR2 (germline): MNHEY, SVGAGI. The CDR3 here is CASSYFGGSYEQYF. CDR3 in DNA: TGTGCCAGCAGTTACTTCGGGGGCTCCTACGAGCAGTACTTC.

The V gene is TRBV5-4, the J gene TRBJ2-3, with TRBD2 as a possible D gene (5 bases). This CDR3 region has 12 residues. V dropped 4 bases and J dropped 5 bases, with 8 bases sitting between them. CDR1 is SGHNT, CDR2 YYREEE, per germline (reference sequence). In DNA, the CDR3 is TGTGCCAGCAGCCCCCGGGGAGATACGCAGTATTTT. Residues: CASSPRGDTQYF.

This rearrangement joins TRBV6-5 to TRBJ1-2; a weak D match, TRBD1 (6 bases). Looked up from germline, CDR1 is MNHEY and CDR2 is SVGAGI. V lost 0 bases, J lost 0 bases, and 11 bases lay in between. This CDR3 has 16 residues. CDR3 DNA: TGTGCCAGCAGTTACTCGGGAGGGGGAGCTAACTATGGCTACACCTTC. It codes for CASSYSGGGANYGYTF.

The chain couples TRBV29-1 to TRBJ2-1, with D hard to call. Trimming cost V 4 bases and J 6 bases, with 4 bases left between them. This CDR3 comprises 10 residues. CDR1 is SQVTM, CDR2 ANQGSEA, per germline. The CDR3 nucleotides are TGCAGCGTTGGGCCCAATGAGCAGTTCTTC. This encodes CSVGPNEQFF.

This rearrangement joins TRBV3-1 (or the pseudogene TRBV3-2) to TRBJ1-1, with D unclear. The CDR3 is made up of 15 amino acids. V was pared by 4 bases and J by 4 bases, with 16 bases between. Germline V gives CDR1 LGHDT, CDR2 YNNKEL (reference sequence). The CDR3 here is CASSLGRGLGTEAFF. CDR3 bases: TGTGCCAGCAGCCTGGGTCGGGGTCTCGGCACTGAAGCTTTCTTT.

This clone was seen many times. This rearrangement joins TRBV29-1 to TRBJ1-5; a possible D gene is TRBD1 (5 bases). CDR3 length equals 12 residues. Trimming left V 4 bases short and J 5 bases short, with 9 bases between. CDR1 is SQVTM and CDR2 is ANQGSEA in the germline V gene. CDR3 loop: CSVGTGDQPQHF. CDR3 sequence (DNA): TGCAGCGTTGGCACAGGCGATCAGCCCCAGCATTTT. Looking up the rest from reference TRBV29-1 and TRBJ1-5 gives the full variable domain: SAVISQKPSRDICQRGTSLTIQCQVDSQVTMMFWYRQQPGQSLTLIATANQGSEATYESGFVIDKFPISRPNLTFSTLTVSNMSPEDSSIYLCSVGTGDQPQHFGDGTRLSIL.

This clone was counted many times. V gene TRBV14 combines with J gene TRBJ2-7; a weak D match, TRBD2 (7 bases). V lost 4 bases and J 0 bases, leaving 22 bases between the germline ends. The CDR3 has 18 amino acids. From germline, CDR1 is SGHDN and CDR2 FVKESK. The CDR3 DNA is TGTGCCAGCAGCCGGGTTGGTGCGTGGGGGGGCCTCTCCTACGAGCAGTACTTC. This translates into CASSRVGAWGGLSYEQYF.

The gene calls are TRBV7-2 and TRBJ2-7; 13 bases line up with TRBD2. CDR3 length: 14 residues. Germline loops: CDR1 SGHTA, CDR2 FQGNSA. V was clipped by 5 bases and J by 6 bases; unmatched bases: 4. The CDR3 spells CASSAGLAGIEQYF. The CDR3, as DNA: TGTGCCAGCAGCGCGGGACTAGCGGGAATCGAGCAGTACTTC.

This clone has more than one count but fewer than ten. The V call is TRBV19, the J call TRBJ2-2; TRBD2 matches at 12 bases. V was clipped by 3 bases and J by 0 bases; unmatched bases: 5. CDR3 length: 18 residues. CDR1 is LNHDA and CDR2 is SQIVND in the germline V gene (reference sequence). CDR3 nucleotide sequence: TGTGCCAGTAGTATTGGACTAGCGGGGCCCCCGAACACCGGGGAGCTGTTTTTT. Encoded protein: CASSIGLAGPPNTGELFF.

This clone was seen a handful of times. J is TRBJ2-7 and V is TRBV24-1, with a possible D match to TRBD1 (5 bases). The CDR3 has 13 residues. Germline V gene lookup returns CDR1 KGHDR and CDR2 SFDVKD. Deletions cut 5 bases from V and 1 base from J, with 8 bases between. DNA of the CDR3: TGTGCCACCAGTGGGACACCGTCCTACGAGCAGTACTTC. It is translated as CATSGTPSYEQYF.

The chain has TRBV15 and TRBJ2-1; 11 nucleotides line up with TRBD1. Per germline, CDR1 LNHNV and CDR2 YYDKDF (reference sequence). J lost 6 bases, V lost 1 base, and 5 bases had no gene match. The CDR3 extends over 16 amino acids. The CDR3 region is CATSRGDRGKGNEQFF. The CDR3 DNA sequence: TGTGCCACCAGCAGAGGGGACAGGGGGAAAGGCAATGAGCAGTTCTTC. Together with reference TRBV15 and TRBJ2-1, the CDR3 gives the full variable domain: DAMVIQNPRYQVTQFGKPVTLSCSQTLNHNVMYWYQQKSSQAPKLLFHYYDKDFNNEADTPDNFQSRRPNTSFCFLDIRSPGLGDTAMYLCATSRGDRGKGNEQFFGPGTRLTVL.

This clone was observed once. The chain has TRBV4-1 and TRBJ2-1, with 12 bases that match TRBD2. This CDR3 has 18 amino acids. From germline, CDR1 is MGHRA and CDR2 YSYEKL. Trimming at V came to 0 bases and at J to 2 bases, leaving 5 bases not matched to a gene. The CDR3 protein is CASSQDVGLAGTYNEQFF. Here the CDR3 DNA reads TGCGCCAGCAGCCAAGATGTCGGACTAGCGGGAACCTACAATGAGCAGTTCTTC.

V is TRBV28 and J is TRBJ1-1; D may be TRBD1 (6 bases). Germline loops: CDR1 MDHEN, CDR2 SYDVKM. The CDR3 totals 14 residues. V lost 3 bases, J lost 5 bases, and 13 bases lay in between. CDR3 residues: CASSFQGGGTEAFF. The CDR3 bases are TGTGCCAGCAGTTTCCAGGGAGGGGGAACTGAAGCTTTCTTT.

The J gene is TRBJ1-1, the V gene TRBV3-1 (or the pseudogene TRBV3-2); 7 nucleotides match TRBD1. Per germline, CDR1 LGHDT and CDR2 YNNKEL (reference sequence). Trimming cost V 2 bases and J 4 bases; bases outside gene matches: 4. The CDR3 totals 14 residues. CDR3 coding DNA: TGTGCCAGCAGCCAAAGGGGGCTGGGCACTGAAGCTTTCTTT. Protein sequence: CASSQRGLGTEAFF.

The CDR3 region has the DNA TGTGCCAGCAGCCGTGGGACTAGCGGGAGTCCCTACGAGCAGTACTTC. Translated, it gives CASSRGTSGSPYEQYF. The rearrangement joins TRBV21-1 to TRBJ2-7; the table calls TRBD2, which could not be checked here. TRBV21-1 is given as a pseudogene. CDR3 length: 16 residues.

The J gene is TRBJ2-7, the V gene TRBV11-2, with 7 bases that match TRBD2. This CDR3 is 15 amino acids long. Germline lookup yields CDR1 SGHAT and CDR2 FQNNGV. V was pared by 3 bases and J by 2 bases, with 7 bases of the junction left unmatched. CDR3 DNA: TGTGCCAGCAGCTTCGACCGGGGGGTCCCCTACGAGCAGTACTTC. Translated, it gives CASSFDRGVPYEQYF.

The gene calls are TRBV4-1 and TRBJ2-1; 8 bases agree with TRBD2. The junction had 5 bases not matched to a gene; V was cut back by 1 base and J by 0 bases. Germline V gene sequence: CDR1 MGHRA, CDR2 YSYEKL. The CDR3 contains 17 residues. CDR3 residues: CASSQAPAGGSYNEQFF. In DNA form, the CDR3 reads TGCGCCAGCAGCCAAGCCCCGGCGGGGGGCTCCTACAATGAGCAGTTCTTC.